The rows below give T cell receptor beta chains drawn from one sample of a study of PD-L1 blockade in urothelial cancer. Profiling relied on immunoSEQ multiplex PCR, and the TCRdb table lists in-frame clones only, not all of them. The data contain tens of thousands of clones, approximately 86% of them singletons. The material sequenced was PBMCs, taken around atezolizumab (anti-PD-L1) treatment. The receptors were gathered from a man between 60 and 75 years old with urothelial cancer. CDR3s include the opening cysteine and the closing phenylalanine or tryptophan. Fields, in order: D gene, clone size, V gene, J gene, CDR3 DNA, CDR3 protein. D genes are given only for firm matches. Clone size is shown for a subset of rows, as once, few, many or a class of expanded clone.

d_call: TRBD2; clone_size: few; v_call: TRBV2; j_call: TRBJ2-5; cdr3_nt: TGTGCCAGCAGTGAAGTCGCGGGAGTTCAAGAGACCCAGTACTTC; cdr3_aa: CASSEVAGVQETQYF
d_call: TRBD1; clone_size: -; v_call: TRBV6-1; j_call: TRBJ2-7; cdr3_nt: TGTGCCAGCAGTGAAACCAAGGGGGCGTTCTACGAGCAGTACTTC; cdr3_aa: CASSETKGAFYEQYF
d_call: -; clone_size: once; v_call: TRBV29-1; j_call: TRBJ2-7; cdr3_nt: TGCAGCGTTTTGGGAGACCGTGGGACCGGGAGCGCCTACGAGCAGTACTTC; cdr3_aa: CSVLGDRGTGSAYEQYF
d_call: TRBD2; clone_size: -; v_call: TRBV6-1; j_call: TRBJ2-1; cdr3_nt: TGTGCCAGCAGTGGAACTAGCGGGAGGATGCAGTTCTTC; cdr3_aa: CASSGTSGRMQFF
d_call: TRBD2; clone_size: once; v_call: TRBV7-9; j_call: TRBJ2-3; cdr3_nt: TGTGCCAGCAGCTCCAGGACTAGCGGGGTGGTCACAGATACGCAGTATTTT; cdr3_aa: CASSSRTSGVVTDTQYF
d_call: TRBD2; clone_size: few; v_call: TRBV10-3; j_call: TRBJ2-1; cdr3_nt: TGTGCCATCAGAGGGACTAGCGGGAGGGGTAATGAGCAGTTCTTC; cdr3_aa: CAIRGTSGRGNEQFF
d_call: -; clone_size: -; v_call: TRBV19; j_call: TRBJ2-5; cdr3_nt: TGTGCCAGTAGTATTGGGAGAGGGCTTGGGGAGACCCAGTACTTC; cdr3_aa: CASSIGRGLGETQYF
d_call: TRBD1; clone_size: -; v_call: TRBV27; j_call: TRBJ1-4; cdr3_nt: TGTGCCAGCAGACCCCGGGACAGGGGTTCGGATGAAAAACTGTTTTTT; cdr3_aa: CASRPRDRGSDEKLFF
d_call: -; clone_size: -; v_call: TRBV19; j_call: TRBJ2-1; cdr3_nt: TGTGCCAGTACCCCGGATAGCGGAGTTTACAATGAGCAGTTCTTC; cdr3_aa: CASTPDSGVYNEQFF
d_call: -; clone_size: -; v_call: TRBV7-2; j_call: TRBJ1-4; cdr3_nt: TGTGCCAGCAGCCCAGAGGGCAGGGGAATGGGGACTAATGAAAAACTGTTTTTT; cdr3_aa: CASSPEGRGMGTNEKLFF
d_call: TRBD2; clone_size: -; v_call: TRBV29-1; j_call: TRBJ2-1; cdr3_nt: TGCAGCCCGCTTTTGGTAGCGGGATACAATGAGCAGTTCTTC; cdr3_aa: CSPLLVAGYNEQFF
d_call: TRBD1; clone_size: once; v_call: TRBV6-5; j_call: TRBJ1-2; cdr3_nt: TGTGCCAGCAGAGGGACAGCGAACTATGGCTACACCTTC; cdr3_aa: CASRGTANYGYTF
d_call: -; clone_size: -; v_call: TRBV10-1; j_call: TRBJ2-7; cdr3_nt: TGCGCCAGCAGTGTTGACTCGAAAGCCTACGAGCAGTACTTC; cdr3_aa: CASSVDSKAYEQYF
d_call: -; clone_size: -; v_call: TRBV6-6; j_call: TRBJ1-4; cdr3_nt: TGTGCCAGCGCTTCCACAACCCCTAATGAAAAACTGTTTTTT; cdr3_aa: CASASTTPNEKLFF
d_call: -; clone_size: -; v_call: TRBV16; j_call: TRBJ1-5; cdr3_nt: TGTGCCAGCAGCCAGCAGGGCAAATCCAATCAGCCCCAGCATTTT; cdr3_aa: CASSQQGKSNQPQHF
d_call: -; clone_size: -; v_call: TRBV18; j_call: TRBJ2-3; cdr3_nt: TGTGCCAGCTCACCACCGACGTCAGGTAGCACAGATACGCAGTATTTT; cdr3_aa: CASSPPTSGSTDTQYF
d_call: TRBD1; clone_size: few; v_call: TRBV14; j_call: TRBJ2-7; cdr3_nt: TGTGCCAGCAGCCAACTACTCCTGACAGGGGAGCCCTACGAGCAGTACTTC; cdr3_aa: CASSQLLLTGEPYEQYF
d_call: -; clone_size: -; v_call: TRBV18; j_call: TRBJ1-1; cdr3_nt: TGTGCCAGCTCACCACAGGGAGGAACTGAAGCTTTCTTT; cdr3_aa: CASSPQGGTEAFF
d_call: TRBD2; clone_size: -; v_call: TRBV5-1; j_call: TRBJ2-7; cdr3_nt: TGCGCCAGCAGTCCTCTAGCGGCCCTCTCCTACGAGCAGTACTTC; cdr3_aa: CASSPLAALSYEQYF
d_call: TRBD1; clone_size: -; v_call: TRBV29-1; j_call: TRBJ1-2; cdr3_nt: TGCAGCGTTGGATTTCAGGGGGCAAACTATGGCTACACCTTC; cdr3_aa: CSVGFQGANYGYTF
d_call: TRBD1; clone_size: -; v_call: TRBV6-5; j_call: TRBJ1-4; cdr3_nt: TGTGCCAGCAGGCAGGACAGGGGCGGTGAAAAACTGTTTTTT; cdr3_aa: CASRQDRGGEKLFF
d_call: TRBD1; clone_size: -; v_call: TRBV6-5; j_call: TRBJ2-7; cdr3_nt: TGTGCCAGCAGGCAGCCGGGACAGGGCTACGAGCAGTACTTC; cdr3_aa: CASRQPGQGYEQYF
d_call: TRBD1; clone_size: -; v_call: TRBV9; j_call: TRBJ1-2; cdr3_nt: TGTGCCAGCAGTGATACAGGGGACGCTTATGGCTACACCTTC; cdr3_aa: CASSDTGDAYGYTF
d_call: -; clone_size: -; v_call: TRBV18; j_call: TRBJ1-4; cdr3_nt: TGTGCCAGCTCACCACCGAGCTCGAATGAAAAACTGTTTTTT; cdr3_aa: CASSPPSSNEKLFF
d_call: TRBD2; clone_size: few; v_call: TRBV14; j_call: TRBJ2-7; cdr3_nt: TGTGCCAGCAGCCCACTGGGACTAGCGGGAACCGTCGAGCAGTACTTC; cdr3_aa: CASSPLGLAGTVEQYF
d_call: -; clone_size: -; v_call: TRBV7-3; j_call: TRBJ1-3; cdr3_nt: TGTGCCAGCAGTCCTTCAGGGGGAAACACCATATATTTT; cdr3_aa: CASSPSGGNTIYF